These 9 T cell receptor beta chains were sequenced from one sample in a study of blood T cell repertoires in COVID-19. Here immunoSEQ multiplex PCR was the method, and the copy in TCRdb shows in-frame clones only, minus some. This sample yields about 170,000 clones, of which approximately 86% are seen a single time; 2.5% belongs to the top ten. Material for sequencing was peripheral blood. Receptors were obtained from a woman aged 80 or over with COVID-19, enrolled during active disease.

The V call is TRBV3-1 (or the pseudogene TRBV3-2), the J call TRBJ2-7; 8 bases align to TRBD2. This CDR3 spans 13 amino acids. In germline, CDR1 is LGHDT, CDR2 YNNKEL (reference sequence). J gave up 7 bases and V 4 bases, and 6 bases lay outside the gene matches. In DNA, the CDR3 is TGTGCCAGCAGCCCACCGGGGGGGCAAGAGCAGTACTTC. It translates to CASSPPGGQEQYF.

The V and J genes are TRBV29-1 and TRBJ2-7; tentatively, D is TRBD1 (5 bases). The CDR3 covers 11 residues. Germline loops: CDR1 SQVTM, CDR2 ANQGSEA. V lost 4 bases and J 1 base, leaving 5 bases between the germline ends. The CDR3: CSVAGSYEQYF. The CDR3 region has the DNA TGCAGCGTTGCAGGGTCCTACGAGCAGTACTTC.

This chain links TRBV7-9 with TRBJ2-2; no reliable D call. V lost 3 bases and J lost 4, with 6 bases in between. This CDR3 comprises 13 residues. Germline-derived CDR1 and CDR2 are SEHNR and FQNEAQ (reference sequence). The CDR3 loop is CASSFPVTGELFF. The CDR3 bases are TGTGCCAGCAGCTTTCCGGTCACCGGGGAGCTGTTTTTT.

The chain joins TRBV5-8 to TRBJ2-3, with 9 bases that match TRBD1. This CDR3 is built from 15 residues. The junction had 4 bases not matched to a gene; V was cut back by 1 base and J by 4 bases. The V gene's germline CDR1 is SGHTS and CDR2 YDEGEE. CDR3 in DNA: TGTGCCAGCAGCTTGAGGACAGGGGACGCAGATACGCAGTATTTT. Translated, it gives CASSLRTGDADTQYF.

The chain carries TRBV9 and TRBJ2-1; 10 nucleotides line up with TRBD1. This CDR3 has 15 residues. CDR1 and CDR2 from the germline V gene are SGDLS and YYNGEE. V shed 3 bases and J 4 bases; nucleotides not matched to a gene: 4. This chain's CDR3 is CASSGGQGNYNEQFF. The CDR3 bases are TGTGCCAGCAGCGGGGGACAGGGGAATTACAATGAGCAGTTCTTC. The full variable domain, with the rest looked up from reference TRBV9 and TRBJ2-1, is DSGVTQTPKHLITATGQRVTLRCSPRSGDLSVYWYQQSLDQGLQFLIQYYNGEERAKGNILERFSAQQFPDLHSELNLSSLELGDSALYFCASSGGQGNYNEQFFGPGTRLTVL.

The chain carries TRBV28 and TRBJ1-1; weak D call: TRBD1 (6 bases). This CDR3 has 19 residues. V dropped 1 base and J dropped 4 bases, with 25 bases sitting between them. CDR1 is MDHEN and CDR2 is SYDVKM in the germline V gene. This CDR3 reads CASSLYLDPSGGSGTEAFF. CDR3 DNA sequence: TGTGCCAGCAGTTTATACCTTGATCCCTCGGGGGGCTCGGGCACTGAAGCTTTCTTT.

The V gene is TRBV19, the J gene TRBJ1-1, with D unclear. The CDR3 totals 13 residues. Trimming cost V 6 bases and J 1 base, with 9 bases left between them. CDR1 is LNHDA, CDR2 SQIVND, per germline (reference sequence). The chain's CDR3 is CASSFTWNTEAFF. The CDR3 coding sequence is TGTGCCAGTAGCTTCACATGGAACACTGAAGCTTTCTTT.

CDR3: CASRGGNTGELFF. In nucleotides, the CDR3 is TGTGCCAGCCGCGGAGGGAACACCGGGGAGCTGTTTTTT. The chain joins TRBV28 to TRBJ2-2, with D perhaps matching TRBD2 (5 bases). Trimming took 8 bases from V and 1 from J, leaving 8 bases between them. Germline loops: CDR1 MDHEN, CDR2 SYDVKM. The CDR3 runs to 13 residues.

The chain is built from TRBV3-1 (or the pseudogene TRBV3-2) and TRBJ2-1; 8 nucleotides agree with TRBD2. Trimming cost V 1 base and J 6 bases; bases outside gene matches: 5. The CDR3 extends over 15 amino acids. Germline CDR1 and CDR2: LGHDT and YNNKEL (reference sequence). CDR3 amino acids: CASSQGGTSSNEQFF. In DNA, the CDR3 is TGTGCCAGCAGCCAAGGGGGGACTAGTTCCAATGAGCAGTTCTTC.